Below, 29 T cell receptor beta chains from the same sample are listed, as sequenced in a study of tumor-infiltrating lymphocytes in primary liver carcinoma. The template, roughly 550 ng total RNA, yielded TCR beta cDNA made with a constant-region primer. Three nested multiplex PCR rounds, a slightly modified ARM-PCR, produced the libraries for TCR beta. Amplification in the first two PCR rounds was performed using TRBV1-TRBV30 forward primers and a C-beta reverse primer for approximately 10 cycles each. TCRdb passed the multiplex PCR reads through MiXCR, listing each CDR3 protein once. Of about 310,000 distinct CDR3 sequences listed, approximately 54% are singletons. In addition to blood RNA drawn from unsorted whole blood, germline DNA was extracted. The sequencing input was peripheral blood. These receptors were collected from a woman aged 30 to 39 with primary liver carcinoma and hepatitis B virus infection.

The sample holds a few counts of this clonotype. The chain carries TRBV12-3 or TRBV12-4 and TRBJ2-1; the match to TRBD2 covers 15 bases. V was pared by 3 bases and J by 0 bases, with 9 bases of the junction left unmatched. CDR3 length: 20 residues. The CDR3 is CASSFSGTSGRSSSYNEQFF. DNA for the CDR3: TGTGCCAGCAGTTTCAGCGGGACTAGCGGGAGGTCCAGCTCCTACAATGAGCAGTTCTTC.

About this clonotype itself: Its ends do not fully match the called genes, so a read error is possible. This rearrangement joins TRBV5-6 to TRBJ1-1; 8 bases align to TRBD1. CDR1 and CDR2 from the germline V gene are SGHDT and YYEEEE. This CDR3 contains 19 residues. The DNA for the CDR3 is TGTACCAGCAGCTTGAGCCTCAGGGGGCCCGAGTCCCCGAACACTGAAGCTTTCTTT. As protein: CTSSLSLRGPESPNTEAFF. The variable domain in full, completed from reference TRBV5-6 and TRBJ1-1, reads DAGVTQSPTHLIKTRGQQVTLRCSPKSGHDTVSWYQQALGQGPQFIFQYYEEEERQRGNFPDRFSGHQFPNYSSELNVNALLLGDSALYLCTSSLSLRGPESPNTEAFFGQGTRLTVV.

This clonotype was recorded a few times. With a much larger clone just one base away, this may be a read error. J is TRBJ2-5 and V is TRBV5-4; D is unresolved. The V end was cut by 3 bases, the J end by 1 base, with 10 bases between. Looked up from germline, CDR1 is SGHNT and CDR2 is YYREEE (reference sequence). This CDR3 has 14 amino acids. CDR3: CASSSVPFQETQYF. In DNA, the CDR3 is TGTGCCAGCAGCTCGGTTCCCTTCCAAGAGACCCAGTACTTC.

Turning to this clonotype: The CDR3 does not close with the conserved phenylalanine or tryptophan, likely indicating a read error. The genes are TRBV12-3 or TRBV12-4 and TRBJ2-2, with D perhaps TRBD1 or TRBD2 (6 bases each). Trimming removed 8 bases from V and 9 bases from J, with 22 bases in between. CDR3 length: 15 residues. In DNA form, the CDR3 reads TGTGCCAGCCGGGGGTGGGACACGAACATCAGGGAGCTGTTTCTT. It yields the protein CASRGWDTNIRELFL.

This clonotype was seen a handful of times. Written as DNA, the CDR3 is TGTGCCAGCAGCTTAGCGGGGCCCATGAACACTGAAGCTTTCTTT. Encoded protein: CASSLAGPMNTEAFF. The rearrangement uses TRBV7-8 and TRBJ1-1; a weak D match, TRBD1 (5 bases). There are 15 residues in the CDR3. Germline V CDR1 and CDR2: SGHVS, FQNEAQ. Trimming stripped 0 bases from V and 0 bases from J, with 8 bases between. The variable domain in full, with the rest retrieved from reference TRBV7-8 and TRBJ1-1, is GAGVSQSPRYKVAKRGQDVALRCDPISGHVSLFWYQQALGQGPEFLTYFQNEAQLDKSGLPSDRFFAERPEGSVSTLKIQRTQQEDSAVYLCASSLAGPMNTEAFFGQGTRLTVV.

The chain is built from TRBV7-9 and TRBJ2-3; the D is unclear. With 5 bases removed from V and 4 bases from J, the gap between germline ends came to 13 bases. Germline V gives CDR1 SEHNR, CDR2 FQNEAQ (reference sequence). This CDR3 has 14 amino acids. CDR3 loop: CASSLSIRADTQYF. The CDR3 coding sequence is TGTGCCAGCAGCCTTTCGATACGGGCAGATACGCAGTATTTT.

This clonotype was seen a few times. The chain carries TRBV30 and TRBJ1-1; D ambiguous. The CDR3 is made up of 13 amino acids. Germline CDR1 reads GTSNPN; CDR2 reads SVGIG (reference sequence). The V and J ends lost 0 bases and 12 bases respectively, with 17 bases between them. For the CDR3, the DNA is TGTGCCTGGAGTGTACGAGTACCCGTGGTGACTTTCTTT. It encodes CAWSVRVPVVTFF.

The chain has TRBV5-4 and TRBJ2-1; a weak D match, TRBD2 (6 bases). Germline CDR1 reads SGHNT; CDR2 reads YYREEE (reference sequence). V was pared by 0 bases and J by 4 bases, with 11 bases between. The CDR3 covers 15 residues. CDR3 sequence reads: CASSLGGGVYNEQFF. The DNA for the CDR3 is TGTGCCAGCAGCTTGGGGGGCGGGGTTTACAATGAGCAGTTCTTC.

A word on this clonotype: A much larger clonotype is one base distant, so this may be a read error. The J gene is TRBJ2-2, the V gene TRBV6-5; the match to TRBD2 covers 9 bases. CDR1 and CDR2 (germline): MNHEY, SVGAGI. This CDR3 has 16 amino acids. CDR3 coding DNA: TGTGCCAGCAGTTACTTTGGGACTAGCAAGAGCGGGGAGCTGGTTTTT. It translates to CASSYFGTSKSGELVF.

The sample holds many counts of this clonotype. The gene calls are TRBV11-2 and TRBJ2-2; 7 bases match TRBD1. This CDR3 has 16 amino acids. V was pared by 3 bases and J by 6 bases, with 10 bases of the junction left unmatched. Germline V CDR1 and CDR2: SGHAT, FQNNGV. CDR3 region: CASSFLQGPEAGELFF. The CDR3 DNA reads as TGTGCCAGCAGCTTCCTACAGGGGCCCGAAGCCGGGGAGCTGTTTTTT.

This clonotype was observed once. The rearrangement uses TRBV6-5 and TRBJ2-7; D tentatively fits TRBD1 or TRBD2 (5 bases each). Between the trimmed V and J ends, which lost 9 bases and 3 bases, there was a span of 15 bases. There are 13 residues in the CDR3. Looked up from germline, CDR1 is MNHEY and CDR2 is SVGAGI. CDR3 sequence: CARRSGAGYEQYF. The DNA of the CDR3 is TGTGCCAGAAGATCCGGGGCCGGCTACGAGCAGTACTTC.

This clonotype was observed a single time. This sequence joins TRBV29-1 and TRBJ2-1; D unresolved. The germline V and J ends were trimmed by 7 bases and 8 bases, with 15 bases remaining between them. Germline V gives CDR1 SQVTM, CDR2 ANQGSEA. The CDR3 is made up of 12 amino acids. The CDR3 is CSGGRQVDEQFF. The CDR3 DNA follows: TGCAGCGGTGGTAGGCAGGTCGATGAGCAGTTCTTC.

On this clonotype: One end of the junction fails to match germline, which may point to a read error. This chain connects TRBV7-9 to TRBJ1-1; TRBD1 might be the D (5 bases). Germline V lookup: CDR1 SEHNR, CDR2 FQNEAQ (reference sequence). CDR3 size: 12 residues. The DNA of the CDR3 is TGTGCCAGCAGCTTCGGGACTATACAGGCTATCTTT. It codes for CASSFGTIQAIF.

Concerning this clonotype itself: Because the CDR3 is missing its conserved closing phenylalanine or tryptophan, this is likely a read error. The rearrangement joins TRBV11-2 to TRBJ2-7; D uncertain. This CDR3 is built from 12 residues. Germline values: CDR1 SGHAT, CDR2 FQNNGV. The chain's CDR3 is CTSSLGSYEQYL. The DNA of the CDR3 is TGTACCAGCAGCTTAGGCAGCTACGAGCAGTACCTC.

A note on this clonotype: At one end, the junction sequence differs from germline, possibly due to a read error. This chain uses TRBV12-5 with TRBJ2-7; D is uncertain. The CDR3 spans 12 residues. Germline assignment: CDR1 LGHNT and CDR2 FRNRAP. The CDR3 sequence: CASGLFAYEQYF. CDR3 sequence (DNA): TGTGCTAGTGGTTTGTTCGCCTACGAGCAGTATTTC.

This sequence joins TRBV11-2 and TRBJ2-1, with D hard to call. Per germline, CDR1 SGHAT and CDR2 FQNNGV. This CDR3 is 13 amino acids long. V was shortened by 6 bases and J by 6 bases, with 12 bases between the two germline ends. For the CDR3, the DNA is TGTGCCAGCAGTATTAACTGGTTCAATGAGCAGTTCTTC. Amino acid sequence: CASSINWFNEQFF.

The chain recombines TRBV28 with TRBJ2-1; D possibly matches TRBD1 or TRBD2 (5 bases each). V was pared by 8 bases and J by 10 bases, with 15 bases between. Germline CDR1 MDHEN, CDR2 SYDVKM. This CDR3 has 12 amino acids. Here the CDR3 DNA reads TGTGCCAGCCGGGATGGGACGGGAGAGCAGTTCTTC. It specifies CASRDGTGEQFF.

This clonotype was detected only a few times. The chain recombines TRBV7-9 with TRBJ1-4; D possibly corresponds to TRBD1 (6 bases). V was clipped by 5 bases and J by 8 bases, with 15 bases between them. This CDR3 contains 14 residues. Germline CDR1 is SEHNR and CDR2 is FQNEAQ (reference sequence). The CDR3 DNA reads TGTGCCAGCAGCCTACAGGGAGAGGGGGAAAAACTGTTTTTT. Translating gives CASSLQGEGEKLFF.

Turning to this clonotype: A much bigger clone sits one base away, suggesting this may be a read error. The rearrangement joins TRBV12-3 or TRBV12-4 to TRBJ2-7; no reliable D call. V gave up 0 bases and J gave up 6 bases, with 12 bases separating them. The CDR3 has 14 residues. DNA for the CDR3: TGTGCCAGCAGTTTAGCGCTCCTTCGCTGCGAGCAGTACTTC. This translates into CASSLALLRCEQYF.

Comments on this clonotype: Being one base from a much bigger clone, this may be a read error. The rearrangement links TRBV12-3 or TRBV12-4 to TRBJ1-3; D unresolved. The CDR3 totals 15 residues. CDR3 in DNA: TGTGCCAGCAGTTTTCAAAGTCTCTCTGGAGACACCATATATTTT. Translation: CASSFQSLSGDTIYF.

On this clonotype: A read error may account for a junction end that differs from germline. This chain uses TRBV11-2 with TRBJ2-1, with D perhaps matching TRBD2 (5 bases). Germline loops: CDR1 SGHAT, CDR2 FQNNGV. CDR3 size: 12 residues. The CDR3 sequence is CASNFGNNEQLF. The DNA of the CDR3 is TGTGCCAGCAACTTCGGGAACAATGAGCAGCTCTTC.

The rearrangement joins TRBV28 to TRBJ2-7, with TRBD2 matching 8 bases. The CDR3 is 14 amino acids. The germline CDR1 and CDR2 sequences are MDHEN and SYDVKM. V lost 3 bases to trimming and J lost 2 bases; unmatched junction nucleotides: 3. CDR3 sequence (DNA): TGTGCCAGCAGTTTGACTAGCGTCACCTACGAGCAGTACTTC. As protein: CASSLTSVTYEQYF.

This rearrangement joins TRBV5-4 to TRBJ2-3; either TRBD1 or TRBD2 may supply D (6 bases each). Germline V gives CDR1 SGHNT, CDR2 YYREEE (reference sequence). V was shortened by 2 bases and J by 4 bases, with 11 bases between the two germline ends. The CDR3 covers 14 residues. The CDR3 DNA reads TGTGCCAGCAGCTTAAGGGGGGCGTCAGATACGCAGTATTTT. Protein sequence: CASSLRGASDTQYF.

With respect to this clonotype: A much larger clonotype is one base distant, so this may be a read error. The chain links TRBV11-2 to TRBJ2-1; 10 bases fit TRBD2. Germline assignment: CDR1 SGHAT and CDR2 FQNNGV. This CDR3 has 16 residues. CDR3 bases: TGTGCCAGCAACTTAGGCAGCGGGAGGGCCTTCAGGGAGCAGTTCTTC. Protein sequence: CASNLGSGRAFREQFF.

V usage is TRBV28 and J usage is TRBJ1-2, with D perhaps matching TRBD1 (5 bases). Trimming took 3 bases from V and 5 from J, leaving 10 bases between them. Germline CDR1 is MDHEN and CDR2 is SYDVKM. The CDR3 extends over 13 amino acids. The CDR3 spells CASSLRGLYGYTF. The CDR3 DNA reads as TGTGCCAGCAGTTTGAGGGGTCTATATGGCTACACCTTC.

Ten or more counts support this clonotype. The chain couples TRBV14 to TRBJ1-2; D gene unclear. The germline gives CDR1 SGHDN, CDR2 FVKESK. Between the trimmed V and J ends, which lost 3 bases and 7 bases, there was a span of 12 bases. The CDR3 covers 13 residues. The CDR3 DNA reads as TGTGCCAGCAGCCATCCCCAGCTGGGTGGCTACACCTTC. Amino acid sequence: CASSHPQLGGYTF.

Concerning this clonotype itself: A clone one base away is much larger, so this may be a read error. The V gene is TRBV12-3 or TRBV12-4, the J gene TRBJ1-5; tentatively, D is TRBD1 (6 bases). V lost 5 bases to trimming and J lost 5 bases, with 16 bases between them. This CDR3 is built from 15 residues. CDR3 amino acids: CASSEGQTGYQPQHF. The CDR3, as DNA: TGTGCCAGCAGTGAAGGACAGACGGGCTATCAGCCCCAGCATTTT.

Turning to this clonotype: A read error may be the cause here, since a much bigger clone is one base away. The chain joins TRBV12-3 or TRBV12-4 to TRBJ2-7; D is ambiguous. The CDR3 is made up of 15 amino acids. Here the CDR3 reads CVSSFLDQLIHEQYF. The CDR3 coding sequence is TGTGTCAGCAGTTTTCTAGACCAGCTTATCCACGAGCAGTACTTC.

This clonotype was detected a few times. The chain recombines TRBV5-5 with TRBJ2-7; TRBD1 agrees at 8 bases. The germline V gene encodes CDR1 SGHKS and CDR2 YYEKEE (reference sequence). The CDR3 extends over 13 amino acids. V shed 2 bases, J shed 4 bases, and the junction held 2 bases outside the gene matches. CDR3 amino acids: CASSFTGGYEQYF. The CDR3 nucleotides are TGTGCCAGCAGCTTCACAGGGGGATACGAGCAGTACTTC.